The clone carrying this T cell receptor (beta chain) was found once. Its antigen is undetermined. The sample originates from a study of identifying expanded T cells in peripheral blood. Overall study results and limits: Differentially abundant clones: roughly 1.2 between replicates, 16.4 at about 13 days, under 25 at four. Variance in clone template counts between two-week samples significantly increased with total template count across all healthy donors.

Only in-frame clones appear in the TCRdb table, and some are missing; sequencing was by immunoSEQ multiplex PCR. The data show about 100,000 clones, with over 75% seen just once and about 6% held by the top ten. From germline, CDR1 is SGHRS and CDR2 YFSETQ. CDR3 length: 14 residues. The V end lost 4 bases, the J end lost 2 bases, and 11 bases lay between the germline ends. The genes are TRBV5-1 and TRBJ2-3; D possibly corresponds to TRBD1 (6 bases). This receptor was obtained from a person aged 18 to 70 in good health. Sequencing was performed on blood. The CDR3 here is CASSDRLSTDTQYF. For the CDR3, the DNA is TGCGCCAGCAGCGACAGGTTATCCACAGATACGCAGTATTTT.